These 22 T cell receptor beta chains were sequenced from one sample in a study of CD8 T cells in ankylosing spondylitis. Each CDR3 protein gets one entry after TCRdb re-called the 5' RACE reads with MiXCR. The sample contains 350,000 to 400,000 distinct CDR3 sequences, about 20% of which appear only once. Sequenced material: blood, either unsorted or a sorted T cell fraction (not recorded which). The receptors come from a male donor with ankylosing spondylitis or in good health (not recorded which).

The J gene is TRBJ2-3, the V gene TRBV29-1; D is ambiguous. The V gene lost 1 base and the J gene lost 12 bases, with 8 bases spanning the gap. The germline V gene has CDR1 SQVTM and CDR2 ANQGSEA. The CDR3 has 10 residues. In nucleotides, the CDR3 is TGCAGCGTTGAAGTGGCAGTACAGTATTTT. This encodes CSVEVAVQYF.

The chain recombines TRBV5-1 with TRBJ1-1, with no clear D. Germline loops: CDR1 SGHRS, CDR2 YFSETQ. The CDR3 runs 11 residues. Trimming pared 4 bases from V and 11 bases from J, leaving 12 bases between. CDR3 sequence (DNA): TGCGCCAGCAGCCCGGGAGGGTCGGCTTTCTTT. Translation: CASSPGGSAFF.

This clonotype was observed at least ten times. V is TRBV20-1 and J is TRBJ2-1; D possibly uses TRBD1 or TRBD2 (5 bases each). Germline V gene sequence: CDR1 DFQATT, CDR2 SNEGSKA (reference sequence). The CDR3 loop spans 12 amino acids. The ends were cut back, 4 bases at V and 8 bases at J, with 12 bases in the middle. The CDR3 DNA reads TGCAGTGCTATTTGGGGGTCCGATGAGCAGTTCTTC. Translation gives CSAIWGSDEQFF.

The chain combines TRBV25-1 with TRBJ1-6; no clear D. The CDR3 runs to 13 residues. The V end lost 1 base, the J end lost 6 bases, and 4 bases lay between the germline ends. Germline-derived CDR1 and CDR2 are MGHDK and SYGVNS. This CDR3 reads CASSEWGNSPLHF. In DNA form, the CDR3 reads TGTGCCAGCAGTGAATGGGGTAATTCACCCCTCCACTTT. Complete variable domain (other parts from reference TRBV25-1 and TRBJ1-6): EADIYQTPRYLVIGTGKKITLECSQTMGHDKMYWYQQDPGMELHLIHYSYGVNSTEKGDLSSESTVSRIRTEHFPLTLESARPSHTSQYLCASSEWGNSPLHFGNGTRLTVT.

This sequence joins TRBV30 and TRBJ2-3; 10 nucleotides align to TRBD2. V lost 1 base and J lost 6; bases outside the gene matches: 4. Germline-derived CDR1 and CDR2 are GTSNPN and SVGIG (reference sequence). The CDR3 consists of 14 residues. CDR3 region: CAWSGLAGGDTQYF. In DNA form, the CDR3 reads TGTGCCTGGAGTGGACTAGCGGGCGGGGATACGCAGTATTTT. Complete variable domain (other parts from reference TRBV30 and TRBJ2-3): SQTIHQWPATLVQPVGSPLSLECTVEGTSNPNLYWYRQAAGRGLQLLFYSVGIGQISSEVPQNLSASRPQDRQFILSSKKLLLSDSGFYLCAWSGLAGGDTQYFGPGTRLTVL.

This clonotype was counted between two and nine times. This chain joins TRBV18 and TRBJ2-7; D gene unclear. This CDR3 spans 13 amino acids. Germline values: CDR1 KGHSH, CDR2 LQKENI. V dropped 3 bases and J dropped 4 bases, with 10 bases sitting between them. The CDR3 bases are TGTGCCAGCTCACCCGAGTTGGGTTACGAGCAGTACTTC. Protein product: CASSPELGYEQYF.

The genes are TRBV6-2 or TRBV6-3 and TRBJ2-5; either TRBD1 or TRBD2 may fit D (5 bases each). CDR1 is MNHEY and CDR2 is SVGEGT in the germline V gene. V was trimmed by 0 bases and J by 3 bases, leaving 14 bases between them. The CDR3 has 16 residues. The CDR3 coding sequence is TGTGCCAGCAGTTACTCGATCCGGGACGGCGAAGAGACCCAGTACTTC. It encodes CASSYSIRDGEETQYF.

The table lists this clonotype with a few counts. The genes are TRBV5-8 and TRBJ2-3; 8 bases map to TRBD2. CDR1 and CDR2 from the germline V gene are SGHTS and YDEGEE. The CDR3 contains 15 residues. The trim removed 0 bases at V and 3 bases at J, leaving 3 bases unmatched. The CDR3, as DNA: TGTGCCAGCAGCTTGGGTAGCGGGGTAACAGATACGCAGTATTTT. Protein sequence: CASSLGSGVTDTQYF.

This clonotype came up many times. The chain carries TRBV12-3 or TRBV12-4 and TRBJ2-1, with D possibly being TRBD1 (6 bases). V shed 7 bases and J shed 9 bases, with 10 bases lying between them. The CDR3 loop spans 11 amino acids. The CDR3 loop is CASTLQGEQFF. Written as DNA, the CDR3 is TGTGCCAGCACCTTACAGGGTGAGCAGTTCTTC.

The chain is built from TRBV19 and TRBJ1-5, with 9 bases fitting TRBD1. The J segment lost 5 bases and the V segment lost 10 bases, leaving 9 bases of the junction unmatched. Germline V CDR1 and CDR2: LNHDA, SQIVND (reference sequence). This CDR3 spans 14 amino acids. For the CDR3, the DNA is TGTGCCACCACCGGGGACAGGGTTGATCAGCCCCAGCATTTT. The encoded protein is CATTGDRVDQPQHF.

In this sample, this clonotype turned up a few times. The J gene is TRBJ2-5, the V gene TRBV3-1; D is perhaps TRBD1 (5 bases). The length of the CDR3 is 17 residues. Germline loops: CDR1 LGHDT, CDR2 YNNKEL (reference sequence). Deletions cut 0 bases from V and 1 base from J, with 15 bases between. CDR3 loop: CASSQDIGGALQETQYF. The DNA of the CDR3 is TGTGCCAGCAGCCAAGATATTGGTGGGGCCCTCCAAGAGACCCAGTACTTC.

This clonotype was seen only a few times. The chain employs TRBV3-1 and TRBJ2-7; TRBD2 matches 8 bases. CDR1 LGHDT and CDR2 YNNKEL come from the germline V gene (reference sequence). The trim removed 0 bases at V and 3 bases at J, leaving 13 bases unmatched. The length of the CDR3 is 18 residues. The CDR3 spells CASSQDGRWRGVIYEQYF. The CDR3 nucleotides are TGTGCCAGCAGCCAAGATGGTCGGTGGCGGGGGGTGATCTACGAGCAGTACTTC.

This clonotype was detected ten times or more. This chain links TRBV20-1 with TRBJ2-7; D is undetermined. With 0 bases removed from V and 3 bases from J, the gap between germline ends came to 6 bases. Germline V lookup: CDR1 DFQATT, CDR2 SNEGSKA (reference sequence). The CDR3 contains 12 residues. CDR3 amino acids: CSARDGGYEQYF. The CDR3 nucleotides are TGCAGTGCTAGAGACGGCGGCTACGAGCAGTACTTC.

This chain connects TRBV24-1 to TRBJ2-1; 13 bases map to TRBD2. With V trimmed by 4 bases and J by 1 base, 9 bases remained unmatched. The CDR3 length is 19 residues. CDR1 KGHDR and CDR2 SFDVKD come from the germline V gene. CDR3 in DNA: TGTGCCACCAGTGACAAACTAGCGGGGGGGCGTTGGTCCTACAATGAGCAGTTCTTC. Translated: CATSDKLAGGRWSYNEQFF.

This clonotype was detected only a few times. The chain recombines TRBV28 with TRBJ2-2; no clear D gene. Trimming left V 6 bases short and J 5 bases short, with 13 bases between. The CDR3 spans 14 residues. Germline CDR1 MDHEN, CDR2 SYDVKM. DNA of the CDR3: TGTGCCAGCAGCCATAACGTTGTTACCGGGGAGCTGTTTTTT. Translated, it gives CASSHNVVTGELFF.

The chain carries TRBV6-5 and TRBJ2-7, with 7 nucleotides matching TRBD2. CDR3 length: 14 residues. CDR1 MNHEY and CDR2 SVGAGI come from the germline V gene. V trimming: 4 bases; J trimming: 0 bases; junction bases outside the gene matches: 3. The CDR3 nucleotides are TGTGCCAGCAGTTGGGAGGGTAACTCCTACGAGCAGTACTTC. Translated, it gives CASSWEGNSYEQYF.

This clonotype was detected only a few times. The rearrangement links TRBV12-3 or TRBV12-4 to TRBJ2-1, with 7 bases fitting TRBD1. V lost 6 bases to trimming and J lost 3 bases; unmatched junction nucleotides: 8. The CDR3 consists of 15 residues. The CDR3 spells CASSRPGQNYNEQFF. In nucleotides, the CDR3 is TGTGCCAGCAGCCGGCCGGGACAGAACTACAATGAGCAGTTCTTC.

V and J are TRBV30 and TRBJ2-3; the D is unclear. This CDR3 region has 13 residues. Germline loops: CDR1 GTSNPN, CDR2 SVGIG (reference sequence). V lost 3 bases, J lost 6 bases, and 13 bases lay in between. The CDR3 coding sequence is TGTGCCTGGAGGGGATCAGCTGGGGATACGCAGTATTTT. Translating it yields CAWRGSAGDTQYF. The variable domain in full, with the rest retrieved from reference TRBV30 and TRBJ2-3, is SQTIHQWPATLVQPVGSPLSLECTVEGTSNPNLYWYRQAAGRGLQLLFYSVGIGQISSEVPQNLSASRPQDRQFILSSKKLLLSDSGFYLCAWRGSAGDTQYFGPGTRLTVL.

The rearrangement links TRBV29-1 to TRBJ2-1; D not resolved. CDR1 and CDR2 (germline): SQVTM, ANQGSEA. V was pared by 4 bases and J by 2 bases, with 3 bases between. This CDR3 region has 11 residues. Here the CDR3 DNA reads TGCAGCGTTGTTACCTACAATGAGCAGTTCTTC. Encoded protein: CSVVTYNEQFF.

This sequence joins TRBV9 and TRBJ2-7, with D possibly being TRBD2 (5 bases). The CDR3 runs to 16 residues. Germline loops: CDR1 SGDLS, CDR2 YYNGEE. V was pared by 3 bases and J by 0 bases, with 16 bases between. CDR3 sequence reads: CASSASVRAFSYEQYF. The DNA for the CDR3 is TGTGCCAGCAGCGCCTCAGTGAGGGCGTTCTCCTACGAGCAGTACTTC.

This rearrangement joins TRBV27 to TRBJ2-1, with TRBD1 identical over 8 bases. The CDR3 has 14 amino acids. Germline CDR1 and CDR2: MNHEY and SMNVEV (reference sequence). V lost 9 bases, J lost 4 bases, and 8 bases stayed unmatched. The CDR3 here is CASSGGRDYNEQFF. The CDR3, as DNA: TGTGCCAGTTCAGGGGGCAGGGATTACAATGAGCAGTTCTTC.

This clonotype came up a few times. V usage is TRBV4-1 and J usage is TRBJ2-5; D might be TRBD2 (5 bases). The ends were cut back, 4 bases at V and 1 base at J, with 10 bases in the middle. Germline values: CDR1 MGHRA, CDR2 YSYEKL. The CDR3 consists of 14 residues. CDR3 bases: TGCGCCAGCAGCCCCAGAGGGTCCCAAGAGACCCAGTACTTC. Its translation: CASSPRGSQETQYF.